This TCR beta chain was observed in a study of T cells in Graves' hyperthyroidism and ophthalmopathy. Study observations and caveats: Also found in blood were most expanded thyroid clonotypes above 0.001.

Amplification yielded TCR beta CDR3 regions, with RNA transcripts as the source. HTBI primers drove first-round RT-PCR of the TCR CDR3. One entry per CDR3 protein, called by TCRdb with MiXCR from the multiplex PCR reads. The table lists a few hundred thousand distinct CDR3 sequences, 15% to 19% of them singletons, with less than 15% in the top ten. CDR3 size: 13 residues. Germline CDR1 DFQATT, CDR2 SNEGSKA (reference sequence). The V and J ends lost 4 bases and 5 bases, in that order; junction bases with no gene match: 3. This clonotype was seen at least ten times. As yet, its antigen is unknown. In making diagnoses, clinical symptoms, serum thyroxine and TRAb, thyroid ultrasound and orbital computed tomography were all used.

Sequenced material: blood. V and J are TRBV20-1 and TRBJ2-3; 10 positions agree with TRBD2. The TCR comes from a woman in her late teens or twenties with Graves' hyperthyroidism. The CDR3 loop reads CSATWTSGDTQYF. In nucleotides, the CDR3 is TGCAGTGCTACCTGGACTAGCGGAGATACGCAGTATTTT.